Shown below are 3 T cell receptor beta chains from a single sample sequenced in a study of control samples from healthy donors and cancer patients. Profiling relied on immunoSEQ multiplex PCR, and the TCRdb table lists in-frame clones only, not all of them. The sample has about 110,000 clones; 75% to 90% are singletons. The sample taken for sequencing was blood. These receptors originate from a woman aged 45-59 years in good health.

The rearrangement joins TRBV5-8 to TRBJ2-1; no definite D call. V lost 6 bases and J 4 bases, leaving 11 bases between the germline ends. From germline, CDR1 is SGHTS and CDR2 YDEGEE. This CDR3 is built from 13 residues. As DNA, the CDR3 is TGTGCCAGCACTGAATCCGTTTACAATGAGCAGTTCTTC. It is translated as CASTESVYNEQFF.

The chain combines TRBV6-1 with TRBJ2-3; a possible D gene is TRBD1 (5 bases). With 2 bases removed from V and 6 bases from J, the gap between germline ends came to 18 bases. The CDR3 has 16 amino acids. Germline V gene lookup returns CDR1 MNHNS and CDR2 SASEGT. The CDR3 sequence: CASSERTGSRLDTQYF. The CDR3 nucleotides are TGTGCCAGCAGTGAACGCACAGGTAGCCGATTGGATACGCAGTATTTT.

The chain joins TRBV29-1 to TRBJ1-2; D ambiguous. Trimming cost V 0 bases and J 8 bases, with 7 bases left between them. The V gene's germline CDR1 is SQVTM and CDR2 ANQGSEA. This CDR3 has 11 residues. This CDR3 is CSVEDLGGYTF. In DNA form, the CDR3 reads TGCAGCGTTGAAGATTTAGGGGGCTACACCTTC.